This T cell receptor beta chain comes out of a study of blood T cell repertoires in COVID-19. At the level of the study: Sites in the United States, Italy and Spain provided acute and convalescent COVID-19 samples. PBMCs, B-cell-depleted T cells, or T cells provided the cDNA or gDNA that made up the material.

V dropped 3 bases and J dropped 3 bases, with 8 bases sitting between them. The CDR3 sequence is 13 residues long. Germline assignment: CDR1 MDHEN and CDR2 SYDVKM. Per the study methods: How many nucleated cells were present was estimated from reference gene primer amplification. Profiled with immunoSEQ multiplex PCR; TCRdb holds only in-frame clones, not every one. V, J and clone size are taken as reported in that table, and D and trimming were inferred from the DNA itself. In the table there are tens of thousands of clones, just over 85% of which are singletons. The V gene is TRBV28, the J gene TRBJ1-1, with D unresolved. The receptor was derived from an older woman with acute or convalescent COVID-19. Sequenced input: peripheral blood. CDR3 in DNA: TGTGCCAGCAGTTTCCGAGTTTACACTGAAGCTTTCTTT. The encoded protein is CASSFRVYTEAFF.